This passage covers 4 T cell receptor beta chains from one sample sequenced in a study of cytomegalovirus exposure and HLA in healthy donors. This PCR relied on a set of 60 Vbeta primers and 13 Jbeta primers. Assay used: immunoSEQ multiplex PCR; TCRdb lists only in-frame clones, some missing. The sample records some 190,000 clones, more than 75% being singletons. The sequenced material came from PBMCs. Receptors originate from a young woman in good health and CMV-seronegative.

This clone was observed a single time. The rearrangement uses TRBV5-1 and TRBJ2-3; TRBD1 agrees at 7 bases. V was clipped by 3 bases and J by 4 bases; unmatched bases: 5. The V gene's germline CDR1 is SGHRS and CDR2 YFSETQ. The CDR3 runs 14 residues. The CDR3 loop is CASSWDSTPDTQYF. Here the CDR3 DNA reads TGCGCCAGCAGCTGGGACAGTACCCCAGATACGCAGTATTTT.

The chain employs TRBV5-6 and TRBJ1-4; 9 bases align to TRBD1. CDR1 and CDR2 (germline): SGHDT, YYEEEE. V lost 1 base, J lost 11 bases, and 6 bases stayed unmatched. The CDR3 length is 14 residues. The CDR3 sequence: CASSLRTGAWKLFF. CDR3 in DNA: TGTGCCAGCAGCTTGAGGACAGGGGCGTGGAAACTGTTTTTT.

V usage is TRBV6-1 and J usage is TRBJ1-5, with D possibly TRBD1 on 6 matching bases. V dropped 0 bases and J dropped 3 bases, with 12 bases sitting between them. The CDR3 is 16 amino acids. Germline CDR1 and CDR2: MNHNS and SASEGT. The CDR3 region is CASSEAQGRLNQPQHF. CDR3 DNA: TGTGCCAGCAGTGAAGCGCAGGGGCGACTCAATCAGCCCCAGCATTTT.

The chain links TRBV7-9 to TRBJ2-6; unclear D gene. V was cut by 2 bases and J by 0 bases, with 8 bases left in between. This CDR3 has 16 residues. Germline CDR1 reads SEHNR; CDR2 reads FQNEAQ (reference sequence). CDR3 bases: TGTGCCAGCAGCTTACGACTTATCTCTGGGGCCAACGTCCTGACTTTC. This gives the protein CASSLRLISGANVLTF.